This entry is about one TCR beta chain. This sample stems from a study of T-cell reconstitution after alpha-beta-depleted transplantation in children. V was pared by 4 bases and J by 3 bases, with 13 bases between. CDR1 MNHEY and CDR2 SVGAGI come from the germline V gene. The CDR3 totals 14 residues. Preparation of the TCRbeta library involved a method that used unique molecular identifiers. A single record per CDR3 protein comes from TCRdb applying MiXCR to the PCR reads. The sample consists of a few hundred thousand distinct CDR3 sequences, approximately 10% of them appearing once. The chain couples TRBV6-5 to TRBJ2-7; D unresolved. Here the sequenced sample was PBMCs from the stem cell graft donor, taken from the stem cell graft. This clonotype was sampled from a human donor who donated a stem cell graft to a child with acute lymphoblastic leukemia. The CDR3 sequence is CASSLEPWGYEQYF. The CDR3 bases are TGTGCCAGCAGTTTGGAACCTTGGGGCTACGAGCAGTACTTC.